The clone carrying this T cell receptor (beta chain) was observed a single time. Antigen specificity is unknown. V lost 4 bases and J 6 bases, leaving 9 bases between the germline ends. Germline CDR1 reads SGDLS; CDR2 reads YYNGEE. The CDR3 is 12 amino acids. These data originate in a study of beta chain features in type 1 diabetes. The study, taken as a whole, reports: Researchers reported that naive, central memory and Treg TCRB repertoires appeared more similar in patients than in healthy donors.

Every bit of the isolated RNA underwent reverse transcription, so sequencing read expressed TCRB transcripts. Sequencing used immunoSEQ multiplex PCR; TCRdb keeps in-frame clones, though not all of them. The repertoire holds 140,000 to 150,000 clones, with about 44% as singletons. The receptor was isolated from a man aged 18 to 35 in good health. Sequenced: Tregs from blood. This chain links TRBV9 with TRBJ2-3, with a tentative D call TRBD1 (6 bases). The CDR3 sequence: CASSQGFDTQYF. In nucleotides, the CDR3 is TGTGCCAGCAGCCAGGGGTTCGATACGCAGTATTTT.